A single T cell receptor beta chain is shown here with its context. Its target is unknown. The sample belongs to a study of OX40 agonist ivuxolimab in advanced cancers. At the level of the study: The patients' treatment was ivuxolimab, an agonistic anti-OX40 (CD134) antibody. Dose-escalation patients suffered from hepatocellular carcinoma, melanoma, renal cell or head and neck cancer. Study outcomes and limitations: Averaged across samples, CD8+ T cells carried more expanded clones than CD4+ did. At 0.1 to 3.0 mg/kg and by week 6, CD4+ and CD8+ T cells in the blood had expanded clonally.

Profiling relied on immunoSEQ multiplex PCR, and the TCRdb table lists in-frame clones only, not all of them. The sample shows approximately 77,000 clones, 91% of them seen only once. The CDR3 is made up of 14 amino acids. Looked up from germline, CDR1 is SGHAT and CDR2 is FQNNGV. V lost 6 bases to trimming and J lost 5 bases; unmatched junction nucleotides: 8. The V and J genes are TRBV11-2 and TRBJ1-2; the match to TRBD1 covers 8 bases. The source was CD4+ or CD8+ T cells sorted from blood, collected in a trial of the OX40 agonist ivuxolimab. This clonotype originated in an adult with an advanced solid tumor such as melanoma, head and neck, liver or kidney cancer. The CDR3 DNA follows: TGTGCCAGCAGAACACAGGGGGTAGGGTATGGCTACACCTTC. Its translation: CASRTQGVGYGYTF.